This T cell receptor beta chain was sequenced in a study of cytomegalovirus exposure and HLA in healthy donors. Each donor was nominally healthy when sampled (though unrecorded immune exposures were likely). This clone has a handful of counts. A multiplex PCR was run with 60 Vbeta primers and 13 Jbeta primers. Produced via immunoSEQ multiplex PCR; TCRdb's table is partial and in-frame only. Among 100,000 to 150,000 clones listed, approximately 80% were seen once. This CDR3 has 16 amino acids. The J segment lost 3 bases and the V segment lost 6 bases, leaving 5 bases of the junction unmatched. The germline gives CDR1 MNHNY, CDR2 SVGAGI (reference sequence).

The chain has TRBV6-6 and TRBJ2-1; 13 bases are a match to TRBD2. Sequenced sample: PBMCs. The TCR sequence derives from a woman between 18 and 29 years old in good health and CMV-seropositive. CDR3 coding DNA: TGTGCCAGCAGGGAACTAGCGGGGGGGATCTACAATGAGCAGTTCTTC. Amino acid sequence: CASRELAGGIYNEQFF.